The next 5 T cell receptor beta chains were all read from a single sample in a study of shared clonotypes between healthy human individuals. Terminally differentiated effector memory CD45RA+ cells were excluded by CCR7 positive selection of CD45RO-negative cells. Repertoires were generated with immunoSEQ multiplex PCR, while TCRdb's copy carries only in-frame clones and drops some. The table includes some 800,000 clones, almost 95% detected once. The sample consisted of naive CD8+ T cells sorted from blood. The receptor source for this set is a man aged 25-45 years in good health.

This clone was detected only a few times. The chain combines TRBV10-3 with TRBJ2-1; TRBD2 agrees at 10 bases. Losses at the gene ends were 7 bases for V and 4 bases for J; bases not matched to a gene: 1. The CDR3 totals 13 residues. Germline-derived CDR1 and CDR2 are ENHRY and SYGVKD. DNA for the CDR3: TGTGCCATCACAGCGGGAGGGTACAATGAGCAGTTCTTC. Amino acids: CAITAGGYNEQFF.

The V gene is TRBV7-9, the J gene TRBJ1-1, with D tentatively TRBD1 (5 bases). The CDR3 extends over 12 amino acids. Trimming shortened V by 5 bases and J by 7 bases, and 11 bases separated the two germline ends. Germline assignment: CDR1 SEHNR and CDR2 FQNEAQ (reference sequence). The CDR3 bases are TGTGCCAGCAGCCAGGACACCTTTGAAGCTTTCTTT. Its translation is CASSQDTFEAFF.

The gene calls are TRBV6-5 and TRBJ1-5, with D possibly TRBD1 on 5 matching bases. V lost 0 bases and J lost 4, with 10 bases in between. CDR1 MNHEY and CDR2 SVGAGI come from the germline V gene. The CDR3 contains 15 residues. CDR3 sequence: CASSYSGAINQPQHF. For the CDR3, the DNA is TGTGCCAGCAGTTACTCCGGGGCAATAAATCAGCCCCAGCATTTT.

This clone showed up just once. The sample carries other DNA sequences with the same CDR3. This chain connects TRBV7-9 to TRBJ1-5; 9 nucleotides agree with TRBD1. CDR1 is SEHNR and CDR2 is FQNEAQ in the germline V gene (reference sequence). Losses at the gene ends were 3 bases for V and 0 bases for J; bases not matched to a gene: 0. The CDR3 runs to 15 residues. This chain's CDR3 is CASSLGQGSNQPQHF. CDR3 in DNA: TGTGCCAGCAGCTTGGGACAGGGTAGCAATCAGCCCCAGCATTTT.

This chain joins TRBV5-1 and TRBJ1-4; D is possibly TRBD1 (5 bases). Trimming took 0 bases from V and 7 from J, leaving 16 bases between them. The CDR3 has 16 residues. In germline, CDR1 is SGHRS, CDR2 YFSETQ. CDR3 sequence (DNA): TGCGCCAGCAGCTTGGGGGGCGGCCTAAGGGGTGAAAAACTGTTTTTT. This codes for CASSLGGGLRGEKLFF. Looking up the rest from reference TRBV5-1 and TRBJ1-4 gives the full variable domain: KAGVTQTPRYLIKTRGQQVTLSCSPISGHRSVSWYQQTPGQGLQFLFEYFSETQRNKGNFPGRFSGRQFSNSRSEMNVSTLELGDSALYLCASSLGGGLRGEKLFFGSGTQLSVL.